This TCR beta chain was sequenced for a study of patients and donors after allogeneic stem cell transplantation. TCRdb recomputed calls from the RT-PCR reads with MiXCR, one row per CDR3 protein. The data contain about 960,000 distinct CDR3 sequences, about 20% of them singletons. CDR1 and CDR2 from the germline V gene are DFQATT and SNEGSKA (reference sequence). The CDR3 totals 12 residues. V was cut by 1 base and J by 5 bases, with 9 bases left in between. The chain employs TRBV20-1 and TRBJ2-7; no definite D call. The sequence came from a human donor who was either an allogeneic HSCT recipient or a stem cell or donor lymphocyte infusion donor (not recorded which). It is not recorded whose cells these are; they may come from a transplant donor. Sequenced material: blood, either unsorted or a sorted T cell fraction (not recorded which). CDR3 bases: TGCAGTGCTAGAGTCACCCGGGACGAGCAGTACTTC. Residues: CSARVTRDEQYF.